Listed here are 14 T cell receptor beta chains from one sample, sequenced in a study of cytomegalovirus exposure and HLA in healthy donors. The PCR had 60 Vbeta and 13 Jbeta primers. Assay used: immunoSEQ multiplex PCR; TCRdb lists only in-frame clones, some missing. The data hold around 90,000 clones, with around 59% observed a single time. Sequencing input: PBMCs. All receptors come from a human donor in good health.

The chain recombines TRBV5-5 with TRBJ1-1; perhaps TRBD1 as D (6 bases). Trimming shortened V by 4 bases and J by 1 base, and 14 bases separated the two germline ends. The CDR3 is 15 residues long. Germline loops: CDR1 SGHKS, CDR2 YYEKEE (reference sequence). The CDR3 loop reads CASSIQGRANTEAFF. The DNA of the CDR3 is TGTGCCAGCAGCATACAGGGAAGGGCGAACACTGAAGCTTTCTTT.

The CDR3 region has the DNA TGCGCCAGCAGCTTGGGAGTTGCGGGGGGCAATAACTATGGCTACACCTTC. It yields the protein CASSLGVAGGNNYGYTF. The V call is TRBV5-1, the J call TRBJ1-2; possibly TRBD1 for D (6 bases). The CDR3 extends over 17 amino acids. The V end lost 0 bases, the J end lost 1 base, and 16 bases lay between the germline ends. Germline V gene lookup returns CDR1 SGHRS and CDR2 YFSETQ.

The sample holds a few counts of this clone. V is TRBV30 and J is TRBJ2-3; D gene ambiguous. The CDR3 totals 13 residues. CDR1 GTSNPN and CDR2 SVGIG come from the germline V gene (reference sequence). V was clipped by 0 bases and J by 0 bases, with 4 bases between them. The CDR3 spells CAWSVLSTDTQYF. CDR3 DNA sequence: TGTGCCTGGAGTGTACTTAGCACAGATACGCAGTATTTT.

This clone came up a few times. The rearrangement uses TRBV19 and TRBJ1-4, with TRBD1 matching over 8 bases. CDR1 is LNHDA, CDR2 SQIVND, per germline (reference sequence). The CDR3 extends over 13 amino acids. V trimming: 11 bases; J trimming: 5 bases; junction bases outside the gene matches: 7. CDR3 bases: TGTGCCGTACGACAGGGGAGAAATGAAAAACTGTTTTTT. It yields the protein CAVRQGRNEKLFF.

The V gene is TRBV5-1, the J gene TRBJ2-1; 8 bases agree with TRBD1. Germline trimming cut 4 bases from V and 1 base from J; bases unmatched to any gene: 4. CDR3 length: 15 residues. Germline V CDR1 and CDR2: SGHRS, YFSETQ. DNA for the CDR3: TGCGCCAGCAGCCCAACAGGGGGGTCCTACAATGAGCAGTTCTTC. Translating gives CASSPTGGSYNEQFF.

This clone was seen only a few times. This sample includes further DNA sequences coding for the same CDR3. The V call is TRBV6-1, the J call TRBJ2-5; the match to TRBD2 covers 11 bases. CDR3 length: 15 residues. Germline V CDR1 and CDR2: MNHNS, SASEGT. After removal of 2 bases from V and 2 bases from J, the junction contained 1 base not matched to a gene. DNA for the CDR3: TGTGCCAGCAGTGAATTAGCGGGGGGGCAAGAGACCCAGTACTTC. The encoded protein is CASSELAGGQETQYF.

The chain couples TRBV11-2 to TRBJ2-3; no clear D gene. Looked up from germline, CDR1 is SGHAT and CDR2 is FQNNGV. The CDR3 contains 14 residues. With 1 base removed from V and 0 bases from J, the gap between germline ends came to 5 bases. For the CDR3, the DNA is TGTGCCAGCAGCTTAGTGCGGAGCACAGATACGCAGTATTTT. The encoded protein is CASSLVRSTDTQYF.

The chain combines TRBV7-7 with TRBJ1-1; D remains unclear. The germline V gene has CDR1 SSHAT and CDR2 FNYEAQ (reference sequence). The V end was cut by 5 bases, the J end by 1 base, with 17 bases between. The CDR3 sequence is 16 residues long. The CDR3 coding sequence is TGTGCCAGCAGCCCCCACCTCGACACCTCGAACACTGAAGCTTTCTTT. It encodes CASSPHLDTSNTEAFF.

The chain joins TRBV5-1 to TRBJ2-1; D is perhaps TRBD1 (5 bases). Germline loops: CDR1 SGHRS, CDR2 YFSETQ. This CDR3 comprises 15 residues. V lost 4 bases to trimming and J lost 9 bases, with 20 bases between them. CDR3 in amino acids: CASSLYLRQFGEQFF. The CDR3 nucleotides read TGCGCCAGCAGCCTATACCTACGACAGTTCGGTGAGCAGTTCTTC.

The CDR3: CSADGSKTGEQYF. DNA of the CDR3: TGCAGCGCTGACGGATCAAAAACGGGGGAGCAGTACTTC. The V call is TRBV29-1, the J call TRBJ2-7; D perhaps matches TRBD2 (5 bases). The ends were cut back, 7 bases at V and 7 bases at J, with 20 bases in the middle. This CDR3 comprises 13 residues. Per the germline V gene, CDR1 is SQVTM and CDR2 is ANQGSEA.

CDR3 in amino acids: CASSAPSGRSYEQYF. CDR3 bases: TGCGCCAGCAGCGCACCTAGCGGGCGCTCCTACGAGCAGTACTTC. The chain has TRBV5-1 and TRBJ2-7; 8 nucleotides agree with TRBD2. The CDR3 runs to 15 residues. Per the germline V gene, CDR1 is SGHRS and CDR2 is YFSETQ. With V trimmed by 4 bases and J by 0 bases, 6 bases remained unmatched.

In regard to this clone: Compared with germline, one end of the junction differs, possibly owing to a read error. The gene calls are TRBV5-4 and TRBJ1-4, with D possibly being TRBD1 (6 bases). Germline loops: CDR1 SGHNT, CDR2 YYREEE (reference sequence). The CDR3 sequence is 15 residues long. The CDR3 coding sequence is TGTACCAGCAGTACTCCGGGACAAGAGAATGAAAAACTGTTTTTT. It translates to CTSSTPGQENEKLFF.

This chain connects TRBV5-6 to TRBJ2-5; possible D gene TRBD1, 6 bases. CDR3 length: 15 amino acids. The germline CDR1 and CDR2 sequences are SGHDT and YYEEEE. The V end was cut by 3 bases, the J end by 1 base, with 13 bases between. The CDR3 here is CASSSQRGSQETQYF. CDR3 in DNA: TGTGCCAGCAGCTCCCAAAGGGGGTCCCAAGAGACCCAGTACTTC.

The gene calls are TRBV5-1 and TRBJ1-5; TRBD1 matches 10 bases. Trimming removed 0 bases from V and 4 bases from J; junction bases left unmatched: 7. The CDR3 is made up of 17 amino acids. CDR1 and CDR2 from the germline V gene are SGHRS and YFSETQ. The CDR3 DNA reads as TGCGCCAGCAGCTTGGGGGAGGGGGGACAGGGGAATCAGCCCCAGCATTTT. Amino acid sequence: CASSLGEGGQGNQPQHF.